Sequencing of this T cell receptor beta chain was carried out in a study of blood T cell repertoires in COVID-19. Turning to the study itself: From the United States, Italy and Spain came samples of acute and convalescent COVID-19. PBMCs, B-cell-depleted T cells, or T cells were the source of the cDNA or gDNA that made up the material.

Source study methods: Cell counts per sample came from amplifying reference gene primers. Using immunoSEQ multiplex PCR, the repertoire was profiled, and TCRdb retains in-frame clones only, with some absent. That table is the source of V, J and clone size, and D and trimming were worked out from the DNA. This sample has under 450,000 clones, with 65% to 90% found just once. CDR3 length equals 15 residues. CDR1 is SGHNT, CDR2 YYREEE, per germline (reference sequence). The ends were cut back, 5 bases at V and 2 bases at J, with 17 bases in the middle. The specimen sequenced was peripheral blood. The genes are TRBV5-4 and TRBJ2-7; the D gene is possibly TRBD1 (5 bases). This clonotype originated in a woman in her fifties or sixties with COVID-19, enrolled during active disease. DNA for the CDR3: TGTGCCAGCAGTTCAGTGGGGCAGGTGCCCTACGAGCAGTACTTC. Translation gives CASSSVGQVPYEQYF.